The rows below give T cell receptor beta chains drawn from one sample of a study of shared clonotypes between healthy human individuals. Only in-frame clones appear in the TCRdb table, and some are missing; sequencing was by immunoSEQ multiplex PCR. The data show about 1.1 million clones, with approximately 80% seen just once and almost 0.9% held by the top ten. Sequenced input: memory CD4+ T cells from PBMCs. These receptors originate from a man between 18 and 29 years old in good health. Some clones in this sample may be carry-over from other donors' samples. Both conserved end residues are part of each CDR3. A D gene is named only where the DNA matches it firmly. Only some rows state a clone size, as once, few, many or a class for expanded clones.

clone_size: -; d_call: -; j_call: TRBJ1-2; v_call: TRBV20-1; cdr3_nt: TGCAGTGCTAGAGAGAACTATGGCTACACCTTC; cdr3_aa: CSARENYGYTF
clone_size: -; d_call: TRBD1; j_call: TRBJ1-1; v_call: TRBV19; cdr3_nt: TGTGCCAGTAGTCATCTCGGCGGGACAGGAGGGAACGGAGCTTTCTTT; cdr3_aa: CASSHLGGTGGNGAFF
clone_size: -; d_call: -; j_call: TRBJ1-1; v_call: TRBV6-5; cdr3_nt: TGTGCCAGCAGTGCGACACAAATGAACACTGAAGCTTTCTTT; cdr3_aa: CASSATQMNTEAFF
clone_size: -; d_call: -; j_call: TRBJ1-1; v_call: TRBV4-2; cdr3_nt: TGTGCCAGCAGCTCGGCAGGGAGTTTGAACACTGAAGCTTTCTTT; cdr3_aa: CASSSAGSLNTEAFF
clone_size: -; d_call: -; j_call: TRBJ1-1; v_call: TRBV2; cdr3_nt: TGTGCCAGCAGTGAAGCGATATTGGGTGCGGCTGAAGCTTTCTTT; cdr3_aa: CASSEAILGAAEAFF
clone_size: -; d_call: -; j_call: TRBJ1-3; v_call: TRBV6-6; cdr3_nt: TGTGCCAGCCGAGACAGCAACTCTGGAAACACCATATATTTT; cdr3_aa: CASRDSNSGNTIYF
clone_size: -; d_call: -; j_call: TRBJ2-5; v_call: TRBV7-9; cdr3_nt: TGTGCCAGCAGCTTTACAGGGTGGGGAGAGACCCAGTACTTC; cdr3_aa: CASSFTGWGETQYF
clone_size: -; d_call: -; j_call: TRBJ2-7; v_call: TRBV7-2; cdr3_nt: TGTGCCAGCAGCTTGGGACGGCGAGACGAGCAGTACTTC; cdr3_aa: CASSLGRRDEQYF
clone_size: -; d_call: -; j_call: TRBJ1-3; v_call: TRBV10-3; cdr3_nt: TGTGCCATCAGTGATTCCCGACAGGCCGCTGGAAACACCATATATTTT; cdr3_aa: CAISDSRQAAGNTIYF
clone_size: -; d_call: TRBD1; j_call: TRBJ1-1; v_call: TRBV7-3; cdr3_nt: TGTGCCAGCAGCTCGACAGGGGGCTGGAACACTGAAGCTTTCTTT; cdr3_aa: CASSSTGGWNTEAFF
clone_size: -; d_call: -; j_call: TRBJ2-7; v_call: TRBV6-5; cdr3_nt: TGTGCCAGCAGTTATTCCGGGACGGGATCCTACGAGCAGTACTTC; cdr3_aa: CASSYSGTGSYEQYF
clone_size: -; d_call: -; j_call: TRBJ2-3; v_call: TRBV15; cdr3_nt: TGTGCCACCAGCAGGGAGGGAGTTAGCACAGATACGCAGTATTTT; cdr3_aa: CATSREGVSTDTQYF
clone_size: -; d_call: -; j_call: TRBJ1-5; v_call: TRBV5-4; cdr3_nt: TGTGCCAGCAGCACCCTTAAGGGGCAGGGAGTGGGGAGCAATCAGCCCCAGCATTTT; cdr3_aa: CASSTLKGQGVGSNQPQHF
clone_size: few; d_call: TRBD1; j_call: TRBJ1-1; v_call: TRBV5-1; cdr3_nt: TGCGCCAGCGGCTCCGGGACAGGGAACACTGAAGCTTTCTTT; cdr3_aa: CASGSGTGNTEAFF
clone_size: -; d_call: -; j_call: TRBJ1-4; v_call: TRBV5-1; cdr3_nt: TGCGCCAGCAGCAACCCACAGGGCGGGGGTGAAAAACTGTTTTTT; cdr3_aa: CASSNPQGGGEKLFF
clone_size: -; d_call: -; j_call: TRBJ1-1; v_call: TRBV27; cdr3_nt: TGTGCCAGAACAGGGTTACGGGGAAGAGACACTGAAGCTTTCTTT; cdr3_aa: CARTGLRGRDTEAFF
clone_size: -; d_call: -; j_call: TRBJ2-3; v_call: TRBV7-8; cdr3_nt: TGTGCCAGCAGCTTAGATAGCGGAACGCAGTATTTT; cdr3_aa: CASSLDSGTQYF
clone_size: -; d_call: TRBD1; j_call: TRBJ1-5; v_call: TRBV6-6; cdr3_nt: TGTGCCAGCACCGATGCCGGGACAGGGGCGCATTTT; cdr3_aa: CASTDAGTGAHF
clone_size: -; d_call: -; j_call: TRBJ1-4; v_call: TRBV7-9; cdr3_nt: TGTGCCAGCAGCTTAGAAGCCAGAGCAACTAATGAAAAACTGTTTTTT; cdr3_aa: CASSLEARATNEKLFF
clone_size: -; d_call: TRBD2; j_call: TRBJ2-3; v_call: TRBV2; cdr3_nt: TGTGCCAGCCTTTGGGCGGGGGGCACAGATACGCAGTATTTT; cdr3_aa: CASLWAGGTDTQYF
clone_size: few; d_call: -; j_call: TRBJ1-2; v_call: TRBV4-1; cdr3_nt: TGCGCCAGCCGCCGCAGCGGGGGCAGGGATGGTGGCTACACCTTC; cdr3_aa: CASRRSGGRDGGYTF
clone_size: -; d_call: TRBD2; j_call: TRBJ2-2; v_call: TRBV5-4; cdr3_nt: TGTGCCAGCAGCTGGCTACTAGCGGGAGGGGAGCTGTTTTTT; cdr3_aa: CASSWLLAGGELFF
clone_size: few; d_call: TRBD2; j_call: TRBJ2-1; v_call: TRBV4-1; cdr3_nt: TGCGCCAGCAGCCAAGATTGGGGAAGCGGGAGAGGTGAGCAGTTCTTC; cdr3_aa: CASSQDWGSGRGEQFF
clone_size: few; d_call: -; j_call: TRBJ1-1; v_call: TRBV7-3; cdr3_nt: TGTGCCAGCAGCTTACAAGAGGGAACTGAAGCTTTCTTT; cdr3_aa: CASSLQEGTEAFF
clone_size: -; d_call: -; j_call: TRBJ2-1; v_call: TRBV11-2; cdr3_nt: TGTGCCAGCAGCTCGCAAATCTCCTACAATGAGCAGTTCTTC; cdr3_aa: CASSSQISYNEQFF
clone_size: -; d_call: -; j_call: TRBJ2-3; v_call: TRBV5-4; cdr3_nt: TGTGCCAGCAGGCCTGGGGGGGCGGGAACCGATGGCACAGATACGCAGTATTTT; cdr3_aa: CASRPGGAGTDGTDTQYF
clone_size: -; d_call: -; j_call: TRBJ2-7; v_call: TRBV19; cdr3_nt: TGTGCCAGTAGTATAGGGGGGAGGAGCACCTACGAGCAGTACTTC; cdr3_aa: CASSIGGRSTYEQYF
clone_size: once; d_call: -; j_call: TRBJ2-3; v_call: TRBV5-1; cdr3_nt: TGCGCCAGCAGCTTGACCACTAGCACAGATACGCAGTATTTT; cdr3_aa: CASSLTTSTDTQYF
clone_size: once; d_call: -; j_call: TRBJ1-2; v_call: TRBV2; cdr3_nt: TGTGCCAGCAGTGAAATTCGCAGAAACTATGGCTACACCTTC; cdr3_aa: CASSEIRRNYGYTF
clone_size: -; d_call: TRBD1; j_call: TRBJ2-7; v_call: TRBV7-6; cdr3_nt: TGTGCCAGCAGCTTAGAGGGACAGGGGAACGAGCAGTACTTC; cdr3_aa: CASSLEGQGNEQYF
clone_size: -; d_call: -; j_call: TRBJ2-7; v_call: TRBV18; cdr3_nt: TGTGCCAGCTCAGGTAGCGGCGAGCAGTACTTC; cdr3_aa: CASSGSGEQYF
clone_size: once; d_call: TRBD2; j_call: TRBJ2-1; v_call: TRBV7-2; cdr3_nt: TGTGCCAGCAGCACACTAGCGGGAGGGGTCAATGAGCAGTTCTTC; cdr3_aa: CASSTLAGGVNEQFF
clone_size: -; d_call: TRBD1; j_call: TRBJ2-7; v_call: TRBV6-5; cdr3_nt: TGTGCCAGCAGCCTCGGGACAGGGGGCTCCTACGAGCAGTACTTC; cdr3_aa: CASSLGTGGSYEQYF
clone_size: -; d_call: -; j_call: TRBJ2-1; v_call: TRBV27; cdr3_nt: TGTGCCAGCAGTTTATCGAGTGGCGTCAATGAGCAGTTCTTC; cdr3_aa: CASSLSSGVNEQFF
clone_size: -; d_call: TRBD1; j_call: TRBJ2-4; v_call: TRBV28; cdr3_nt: TGTGCCAGCAGTGGGGGACAGGGGGACATTCAGTACTTC; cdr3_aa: CASSGGQGDIQYF
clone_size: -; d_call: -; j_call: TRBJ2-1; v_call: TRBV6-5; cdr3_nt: TGTGCCAGCAGTGGACCGGACACCAATGAGCAGTTCTTC; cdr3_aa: CASSGPDTNEQFF
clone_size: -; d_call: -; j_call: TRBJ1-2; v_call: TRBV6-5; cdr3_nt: TGTGCCAGCCGTCTTAACGCTCGGCAGGACTATGGCTACACCTTC; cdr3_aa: CASRLNARQDYGYTF
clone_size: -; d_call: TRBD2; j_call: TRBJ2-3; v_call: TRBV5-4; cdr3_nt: TGTGCCAGCAGCCGGGAGGGGCCAGATACGCAGTATTTT; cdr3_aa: CASSREGPDTQYF
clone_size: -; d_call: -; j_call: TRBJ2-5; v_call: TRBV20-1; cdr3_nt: TGCAGTGCTGGAGTAGAGACCCAGTACTTC; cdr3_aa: CSAGVETQYF
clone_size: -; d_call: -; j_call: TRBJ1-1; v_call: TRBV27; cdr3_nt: TGTGCCAGCAGTTTCACAGGAAATACTGAAGCTTTCTTT; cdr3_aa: CASSFTGNTEAFF
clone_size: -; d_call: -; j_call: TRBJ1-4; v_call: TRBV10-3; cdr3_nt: TGTGCCATCATGAGACAGGAGGATGAAAAACTGTTTTTT; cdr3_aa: CAIMRQEDEKLFF